Each of the 27 T cell receptor beta chains below was sequenced from the same sample in a study of OX40 agonist ivuxolimab in advanced cancers. Sequencing used immunoSEQ multiplex PCR; TCRdb keeps in-frame clones, though not all of them. In the table there are 30,000 to 40,000 clones, 70% to 85% of which are singletons. Specimen: CD4+ or CD8+ T cells sorted from blood, collected in a trial of the OX40 agonist ivuxolimab. The receptor set was obtained from an adult with an advanced solid tumor such as melanoma, head and neck, liver or kidney cancer.

The chain combines TRBV19 with TRBJ1-2; the D is unclear. Germline assignment: CDR1 LNHDA and CDR2 SQIVND (reference sequence). V lost 1 base, J lost 7 bases, and 10 bases lay in between. The CDR3 length is 13 residues. CDR3 protein: CASSIVSAGGYTF. The CDR3 DNA reads as TGTGCCAGTAGTATAGTAAGCGCCGGTGGCTACACCTTC.

V usage is TRBV5-6 and J usage is TRBJ2-1; 11 positions match TRBD2. The length of the CDR3 is 15 residues. Germline CDR1 and CDR2: SGHDT and YYEEEE. V lost 4 bases and J lost 7; bases outside the gene matches: 7. The CDR3 DNA reads as TGTGCCAGCAGCATTGCTAGCGGGGGGTGGAATGAGCAGTTCTTC. This encodes CASSIASGGWNEQFF.

Comment on this clone: The same CDR3 can be traced to other DNA sequences in this sample. The rearrangement uses TRBV7-9 and TRBJ2-7, with D perhaps matching TRBD1 (6 bases). The CDR3 length is 13 residues. Germline V gene sequence: CDR1 SEHNR, CDR2 FQNEAQ (reference sequence). Trimming pared 1 base from V and 7 bases from J, leaving 11 bases between. The CDR3: CASSLGTGYEQYF. The CDR3 DNA sequence: TGTGCCAGCAGCTTAGGCACAGGGTATGAGCAGTACTTC. Based on the CDR3 plus reference TRBV7-9 and TRBJ2-7, the full variable domain is DTGVSQNPRHKITKRGQNVTFRCDPISEHNRLYWYRQTLGQGPEFLTYFQNEAQLEKSRLLSDRFSAERPKGSFSTLEIQRTEQGDSAMYLCASSLGTGYEQYFGPGTRLTVT.

The sample holds one count of this clone. The rearrangement joins TRBV4-3 to TRBJ1-5; D possibly corresponds to TRBD1 (6 bases). This CDR3 has 16 residues. Germline CDR1 is LGHNA and CDR2 is YSLEER. V dropped 0 bases and J dropped 6 bases, with 15 bases sitting between them. In DNA form, the CDR3 reads TGCGCCAGCAGCCAAGATCGTACAGGGTACGGTCAGCCCCAGCATTTT. It encodes CASSQDRTGYGQPQHF.

The chain is built from TRBV2 and TRBJ2-7; D might be TRBD1 (6 bases). From germline, CDR1 is SNHLY and CDR2 FYNNEI. Trimming pared 5 bases from V and 5 bases from J, leaving 16 bases between. CDR3 length: 14 amino acids. CDR3 loop: CASSSDSSRDEQYF. Here the CDR3 DNA reads TGTGCCAGCAGTTCGGACAGCTCGCGTGACGAGCAGTACTTC.

The V call is TRBV5-4, the J call TRBJ1-2; D is possibly TRBD1 (5 bases). CDR1 and CDR2 from the germline V gene are SGHNT and YYREEE (reference sequence). V was trimmed by 6 bases and J by 4 bases, leaving 13 bases between them. The CDR3 is made up of 13 amino acids. CDR3 DNA: TGTGCCAGCACCCTAGGGACTGGCTATGGCTACACCTTC. This encodes CASTLGTGYGYTF.

This clone appeared a single time. V gene TRBV28 combines with J gene TRBJ2-2; no firm D call. CDR1 and CDR2 (germline): MDHEN, SYDVKM. CDR3 length equals 14 residues. V shed 5 bases and J shed 4 bases, with 11 bases lying between them. The DNA of the CDR3 is TGTGCCAGCAGTAAAACTTTTGGCACCGGGGAGCTGTTTTTT. Translating it yields CASSKTFGTGELFF.

The chain combines TRBV11-1 with TRBJ1-1; D is possibly TRBD1 (5 bases). Germline lookup yields CDR1 SGHAT and CDR2 FQDESV (reference sequence). V shed 1 base and J shed 8 bases, with 8 bases lying between them. The CDR3 runs 12 residues. The CDR3 loop reads CASSLDRPEAFF. The CDR3, as DNA: TGTGCCAGCAGCTTAGACAGGCCAGAAGCTTTCTTT.

This chain connects TRBV28 to TRBJ1-1, with 8 bases aligning to TRBD1. Germline V gene lookup returns CDR1 MDHEN and CDR2 SYDVKM. The CDR3 loop spans 14 amino acids. Trimming at V came to 11 bases and at J to 5 bases, leaving 13 bases not matched to a gene. The CDR3 sequence is CAGIKDRVVTEAFF. The CDR3 DNA reads TGTGCCGGCATTAAGGACAGGGTAGTTACTGAAGCTTTCTTT.

The V call is TRBV11-2, the J call TRBJ2-7; D possibly corresponds to TRBD2 (5 bases). The CDR3 length is 14 residues. The V and J ends lost 5 bases and 6 bases respectively, with 17 bases between them. The germline V gene encodes CDR1 SGHAT and CDR2 FQNNGV. The CDR3 DNA sequence: TGTGCCAGCAGCGGAGGCGGACCCCTGGGCGAGCAGTACTTC. This sequence encodes CASSGGGPLGEQYF.

The chain recombines TRBV6-5 with TRBJ1-3; D call uncertain. The germline gives CDR1 MNHEY, CDR2 SVGAGI. This CDR3 comprises 15 residues. Deletions cut 2 bases from V and 0 bases from J, with 8 bases between. The CDR3 is CASSYGSISGNTIYF. For the CDR3, the DNA is TGTGCCAGCAGTTACGGCTCTATCTCTGGAAACACCATATATTTT.

The V gene is TRBV19, the J gene TRBJ2-7; D tentatively fits TRBD1 or TRBD2 (6 bases each). Per the germline V gene, CDR1 is LNHDA and CDR2 is SQIVND (reference sequence). The CDR3 spans 16 residues. V was trimmed by 0 bases and J by 3 bases, leaving 15 bases between them. CDR3 residues: CASSIEGYGGSYEQYF. The CDR3 nucleotides read TGTGCCAGTAGTATAGAGGGGTACGGGGGCAGCTACGAGCAGTACTTC.

This chain uses TRBV28 with TRBJ2-3, with 8 bases aligning to TRBD1. Unmatched junction bases numbered 9, after V lost 6 bases and J lost 4 bases. Germline V CDR1 and CDR2: MDHEN, SYDVKM. The CDR3 is 15 amino acids. CDR3 protein: CASRNRGFGSDTQYF. The CDR3 DNA reads TGTGCCAGCAGAAACAGGGGGTTCGGGTCAGATACGCAGTATTTT.

The chain uses TRBV6-6 and TRBJ2-7; D unresolved. Per germline, CDR1 MNHNY and CDR2 SVGAGI (reference sequence). V lost 5 bases, J lost 4 bases, and 15 bases lay in between. This CDR3 is 14 amino acids long. CDR3 in DNA: TGTGCCAGCAGTCCCGGGCTAGACCAGTACGAGCAGTACTTC. This encodes CASSPGLDQYEQYF.

This clone occurred once. V is TRBV6-6 and J is TRBJ1-1; D possibly corresponds to TRBD1 (5 bases). Trimming took off 0 bases at V and 0 bases at J, with 8 bases between the two ends. Germline loops: CDR1 MNHNY, CDR2 SVGAGI (reference sequence). The CDR3 runs 15 residues. CDR3 sequence reads: CASSYSAGLNTEAFF. CDR3 nucleotide sequence: TGTGCCAGCAGTTACTCGGCGGGACTGAACACTGAAGCTTTCTTT.

The chain uses TRBV7-9 and TRBJ2-1, with TRBD1 matching over 7 bases. The CDR3 is made up of 14 amino acids. Trimming at V came to 3 bases and at J to 4 bases, leaving 3 bases not matched to a gene. CDR1 SEHNR and CDR2 FQNEAQ come from the germline V gene (reference sequence). The CDR3, as DNA: TGTGCCAGCAGCTTTATGACAGGGTACAATGAGCAGTTCTTC. Encoded protein: CASSFMTGYNEQFF. Filled out from reference TRBV7-9 and TRBJ2-1, the complete variable domain reads DTGVSQNPRHKITKRGQNVTFRCDPISEHNRLYWYRQTLGQGPEFLTYFQNEAQLEKSRLLSDRFSAERPKGSFSTLEIQRTEQGDSAMYLCASSFMTGYNEQFFGPGTRLTVL.

The rearrangement joins TRBV28 to TRBJ2-7, with a tentative D call TRBD1 (6 bases). V gave up 5 bases and J gave up 7 bases, with 18 bases separating them. The CDR3 consists of 14 residues. Germline assignment: CDR1 MDHEN and CDR2 SYDVKM. CDR3 in amino acids: CASSPRTAAREQYF. The CDR3 bases are TGTGCCAGCAGTCCACGGACAGCGGCGAGGGAGCAGTACTTC.

The gene calls are TRBV21-1 and TRBJ2-7; the D segment call TRBD1 is taken from the table without a DNA check. TRBV21-1 is flagged as a pseudogene. This CDR3 has 16 amino acids. The CDR3 nucleotides read TGTGCCAGCAGCACAGAAGGGTGGGACATGCGCTACGAGCAGTACTTC. Translating it yields CASSTEGWDMRYEQYF.

This clone occurred a few times. The rearrangement uses TRBV4-1 and TRBJ1-1, with 7 bases that match TRBD1. Looked up from germline, CDR1 is MGHRA and CDR2 is YSYEKL. Trimming at V came to 4 bases and at J to 4 bases, leaving 6 bases not matched to a gene. CDR3 length: 14 residues. The CDR3 region is CASSRAQGSTEAFF. The CDR3 nucleotides are TGCGCCAGCAGCCGAGCACAGGGGAGCACTGAAGCTTTCTTT.

This chain joins TRBV28 and TRBJ2-5; 8 bases line up with TRBD1. V shed 1 base and J 2 bases; nucleotides not matched to a gene: 6. CDR1 is MDHEN and CDR2 is SYDVKM in the germline V gene. The CDR3 covers 16 residues. This CDR3 reads CASSLLGTGVQETQYF. The CDR3, as DNA: TGTGCCAGCAGTTTATTGGGGACAGGAGTACAAGAGACCCAGTACTTC.

V and J are TRBV21-1 and TRBJ2-2; TRBD2 reflects the table's D call only, with no check against the DNA. TRBV21-1 is a known pseudogene. CDR3 size: 15 residues. The CDR3 spells CASSYRDSITGELFF. The CDR3 region has the DNA TGTGCCAGCAGCTACCGGGACTCTATCACCGGGGAGCTGTTTTTT.

The chain employs TRBV5-6 and TRBJ2-7; D is unclear. V lost 0 bases, J lost 2 bases, and 6 bases lay in between. The germline V gene encodes CDR1 SGHDT and CDR2 YYEEEE. This CDR3 region has 13 residues. The CDR3 DNA follows: TGTGCCAGCAGCTTGGCCAGCACCTACGAGCAGTACTTC. Protein product: CASSLASTYEQYF.

The chain is built from TRBV6-1 and TRBJ1-5; D not certain. The CDR3 loop spans 14 amino acids. In germline, CDR1 is MNHNS, CDR2 SASEGT. V shed 4 bases and J shed 0 bases, with 7 bases lying between them. The CDR3: CASSADGSNQPQHF. The CDR3 coding sequence is TGTGCCAGCAGTGCGGACGGTAGCAATCAGCCCCAGCATTTT.

This clone was found once. The rearrangement uses TRBV15 and TRBJ1-2; the D gene is possibly TRBD1 (5 bases). The V and J ends lost 0 bases and 4 bases respectively, with 12 bases between them. Germline V lookup: CDR1 LNHNV, CDR2 YYDKDF (reference sequence). CDR3 length equals 15 residues. Here the CDR3 reads CATSRDGPGGYGYTF. CDR3 sequence (DNA): TGTGCCACCAGCAGAGATGGTCCGGGGGGCTATGGCTACACCTTC.

In the case of this clone: At one of its ends the junction is not consistent with the germline gene, which may arise from a read error. The chain carries TRBV11-3 and TRBJ2-7; TRBD2 is a possible D gene (7 bases). This CDR3 spans 10 amino acids. Germline V gene lookup returns CDR1 SGHNT and CDR2 YENEEA. CDR3: CATRLARDMF. CDR3 nucleotides: TGTGCCACCAGACTAGCTCGGGACATGTTC.

This sequence joins TRBV27 and TRBJ2-1; 9 nucleotides match TRBD2. Trimming took 2 bases from V and 8 from J; bases not matched to a gene: 13. The CDR3 consists of 17 residues. Germline CDR1 reads MNHEY; CDR2 reads SMNVEV (reference sequence). This CDR3 reads CASSLMGGGGGKDEQFF. The CDR3 bases are TGTGCCAGCAGTTTAATGGGCGGCGGGGGGGGGAAGGATGAGCAGTTCTTC.

The genes are TRBV4-3 and TRBJ2-7; unclear D gene. The CDR3 is 16 residues long. Trimming cost V 0 bases and J 4 bases, with 16 bases left between them. Germline CDR1 LGHNA, CDR2 YSLEER. CDR3 protein: CASSQEVQRMSYEQYF. The CDR3 bases are TGCGCCAGCAGCCAAGAAGTACAGCGAATGAGTTACGAGCAGTACTTC.